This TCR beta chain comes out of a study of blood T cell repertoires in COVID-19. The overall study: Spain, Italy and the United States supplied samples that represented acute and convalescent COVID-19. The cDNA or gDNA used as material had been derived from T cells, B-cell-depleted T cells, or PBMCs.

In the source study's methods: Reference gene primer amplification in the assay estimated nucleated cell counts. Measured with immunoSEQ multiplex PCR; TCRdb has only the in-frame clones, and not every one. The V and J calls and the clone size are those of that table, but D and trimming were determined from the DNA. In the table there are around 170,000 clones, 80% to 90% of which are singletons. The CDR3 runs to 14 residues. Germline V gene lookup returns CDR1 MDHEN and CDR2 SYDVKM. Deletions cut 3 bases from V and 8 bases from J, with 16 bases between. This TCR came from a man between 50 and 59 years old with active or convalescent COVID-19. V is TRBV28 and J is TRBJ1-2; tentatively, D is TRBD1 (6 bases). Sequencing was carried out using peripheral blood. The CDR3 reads CASSFSAGGGGYTF. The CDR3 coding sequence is TGTGCCAGCAGTTTTTCGGCGGGGGGGGGCGGCTACACCTTC.